This T cell receptor (beta chain) comes out of a study of cytotoxic CD8 clonotypes in ibrutinib-treated CLL. The overall study: Median treatment time before response sampling was roughly twelve months, range 6 to 36.

This clone has just a few counts. The antigen is not known. Study-wide points: Among the clonotypes, public ones were uncommon and contracted or held stable on treatment.

The assay was immunoSEQ multiplex PCR, and TCRdb's table has in-frame clones only and misses some. Here the sample spans about 150,000 clones, 75% to 85% being singletons. Trimming took 5 bases from V and 4 from J; bases not matched to a gene: 1. In germline, CDR1 is SQVTM, CDR2 ANQGSEA. The CDR3 has 12 residues. The sequencing here drew on PBMCs, taken after 12 months of ibrutinib treatment. The V gene is TRBV29-1, the J gene TRBJ2-7, with 11 bases lining up with TRBD2. The source is a human donor with chronic lymphocytic leukemia. CDR3 region: CSVLAGGYEQYF. The CDR3 DNA reads TGCAGCGTTCTAGCGGGAGGATACGAGCAGTACTTC.